This T cell receptor (beta chain) was obtained from a study of OX40 agonist ivuxolimab in advanced cancers. About the full investigation: The costimulatory receptor OX40 (CD134) was targeted by ivuxolimab, a fully human IgG2 agonistic monoclonal antibody. The paper describes the monotherapy dose-escalation part (N of about 47 patients) of the phase I trial of ivuxolimab. Prior anti-PD-1, anti-PD-L1 or anti-CTLA-4 therapy was permitted, and roughly two fifths of dose-escalation patients had received checkpoint inhibitors. Among the roughly 52 dose-escalation patients, some 20 had hepatocellular carcinoma, approximately 15 melanoma, 9 renal cell carcinoma and 9 head and neck cancer. The dose-escalation cohort was 82.7% male with a mean age of about 60 years, ranging from roughly 20 to 80. Intravenous ivuxolimab was administered to patients every 2 weeks at six dose levels: 0.01, 0.1, 0.3, 1.5, 3 and 10 mg/kg. The purpose of peripheral TCRbeta sequencing was to test whether ivuxolimab changed TCR sequence diversity and led to clonal T-cell expansion. Partial responses occurred in three dose-escalation patients: two with cutaneous melanoma and one with hepatocellular carcinoma.

The trial excluded patients who had a history of autoimmune disease or who were on systemic immunosuppression. Peripheral blood for TCR sequencing was drawn from every dose cohort at baseline, at cycle 4 day 1 and at cycle 7 day 1. The samples were taken from a phase I, first-in-human, multicenter, open-label dose-escalation trial of ivuxolimab. The trial enrolled adults with locally advanced or metastatic head and neck squamous cell, hepatocellular, melanoma or renal cell carcinoma. CD4+ and CD8+ T cells were sorted separately from peripheral blood before TCR sequencing. V is clipped by 7 bases and J by 0 bases, and the sequence between their germline boundaries is 7 bases long. Including the terminal cysteine and phenylalanine, the CDR3 comprises 12 residues. Only CDR3 DNA remains: 36 bases, in frame from the first base. Reading the germline V gene gives CDR1 SGHDT and CDR2 YYEEEE. Beyond this particular receptor, the publication reports: At doses from 0.1 to 3.0 mg/kg, clonal expansion was seen in both CD4+ and CD8+ blood T cells between baseline and week 6. Partial responders in the 0.1-3.0 mg/kg groups had among the lowest normalized peripheral clonal expansion, especially among CD8+ T cells. After ivuxolimab, expanded clones were on average more numerous among CD8+ T cells than among CD4+ T cells. Which antigens the clonally expanded peripheral T cells were specific for was not determined. Low levels of normalized T-cell clonal expansion were also seen in some patients who did not respond.

For sequencing of the TCRbeta CDR3 region, genomic DNA was extracted from the sorted cells. The immunoSEQ Assay was used to sequence the TCRbeta CDR3 regions. TCRdb's version of the immuneACCESS table is confined to in-frame rearrangements and falls short of the full clone set. An unresolved V gene accounts for under half of the shortfall where checked; the remainder is of unknown origin. This sample gives 12,000 or so clones in total; around 84% of them show up just once. The top ten hold about 29% of the sample. Comment on this clone: The antigen it recognizes is unknown. No clone much larger than this one lies a single base away; base qualities are absent.

Sequences were derived from CD4+ or CD8+ T cells sorted from blood, sampled in a trial of the OX40 agonist ivuxolimab. The receptor comes from an adult with an advanced solid tumor such as melanoma, head and neck, liver or kidney cancer. Rearrangement joined TRBV5-6 to TRBJ1-1; too little of a D gene remains to name it. The CDR3 protein sequence reads: CASEYLNTEAFF. The DNA sequence is TGTGCCAGCGAGTATTTGAACACTGAAGCTTTCTTT.